The clone carrying this T cell receptor beta chain has just a few counts. Its antigen is still unknown. The germline V gene has CDR1 MNHNS and CDR2 SASEGT. The CDR3 has 13 residues. V gave up 7 bases and J gave up 0 bases, with 9 bases separating them. CD4+ T cells that had been cultured provided DNA sequenced with the Oncomine TCR Beta short-read assay. DNA came from CD4+ T cells after culture. Each CDR3 protein gets one entry after TCRdb re-called the PCR reads with MiXCR. The sample lists more than 9,000 distinct CDR3 sequences, around three fifths seen once, with 17% in the top ten. These data belong to a study of vaccination and CD4 T cells after COVID-19. About the study: SARS-CoV-2 was confirmed by nasal swab PCR; disease was mild in some ten, severe in one.

General study points: The median proportion of reactive clones detected only post-vaccination in convalescent patients was approximately 87%.

The treatment: approximately nine-day PBMC culture with coronavirus spike peptide pools or control peptides (ViraFEST assay). Sequencing was done on a sample of CD4+ T cells from blood, cultured in vitro. The sequence was obtained from a human donor who had recovered from COVID-19. The V and J genes are TRBV6-1 and TRBJ1-1; D call uncertain. Written as DNA, the CDR3 is TGTGCCAGCACTGCCTTCCTGAACACTGAAGCTTTCTTT. Translating gives CASTAFLNTEAFF.